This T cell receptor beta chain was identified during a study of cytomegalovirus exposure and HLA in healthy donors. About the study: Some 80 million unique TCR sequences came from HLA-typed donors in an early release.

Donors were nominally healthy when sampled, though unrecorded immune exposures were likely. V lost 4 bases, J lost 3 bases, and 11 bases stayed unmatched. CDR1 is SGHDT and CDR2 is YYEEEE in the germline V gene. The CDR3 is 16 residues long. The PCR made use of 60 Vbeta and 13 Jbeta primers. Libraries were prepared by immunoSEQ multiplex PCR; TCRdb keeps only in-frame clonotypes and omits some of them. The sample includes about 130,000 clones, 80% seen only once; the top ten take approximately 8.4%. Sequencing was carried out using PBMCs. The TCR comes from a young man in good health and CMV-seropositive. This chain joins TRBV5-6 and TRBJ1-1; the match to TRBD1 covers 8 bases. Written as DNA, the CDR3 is TGTGCCAGCAGCGGGGGGACAGGTGTCGCTTACACTGAAGCTTTCTTT. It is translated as CASSGGTGVAYTEAFF.